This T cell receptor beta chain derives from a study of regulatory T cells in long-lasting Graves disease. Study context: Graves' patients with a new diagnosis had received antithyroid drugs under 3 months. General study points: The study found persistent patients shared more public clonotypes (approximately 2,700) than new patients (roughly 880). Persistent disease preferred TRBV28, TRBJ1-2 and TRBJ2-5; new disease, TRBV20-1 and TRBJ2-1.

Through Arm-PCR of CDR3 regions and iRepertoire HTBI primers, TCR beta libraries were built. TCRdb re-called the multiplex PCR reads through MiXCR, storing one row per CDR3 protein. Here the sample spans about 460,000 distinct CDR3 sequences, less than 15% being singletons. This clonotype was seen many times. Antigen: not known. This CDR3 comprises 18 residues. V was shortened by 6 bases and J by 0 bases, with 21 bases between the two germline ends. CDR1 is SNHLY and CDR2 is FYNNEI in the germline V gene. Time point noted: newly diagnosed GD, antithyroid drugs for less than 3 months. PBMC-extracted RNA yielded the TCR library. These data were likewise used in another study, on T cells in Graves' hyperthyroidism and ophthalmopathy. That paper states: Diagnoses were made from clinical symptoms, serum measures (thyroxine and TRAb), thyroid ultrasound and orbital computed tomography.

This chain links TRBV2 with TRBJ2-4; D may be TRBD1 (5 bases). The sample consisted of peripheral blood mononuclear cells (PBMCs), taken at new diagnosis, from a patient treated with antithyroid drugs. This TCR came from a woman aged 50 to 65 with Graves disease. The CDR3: CASREIPAKGEAKNIQYF. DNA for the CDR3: TGTGCCAGCAGAGAAATACCAGCAAAAGGGGAAGCCAAAAACATTCAGTACTTC.